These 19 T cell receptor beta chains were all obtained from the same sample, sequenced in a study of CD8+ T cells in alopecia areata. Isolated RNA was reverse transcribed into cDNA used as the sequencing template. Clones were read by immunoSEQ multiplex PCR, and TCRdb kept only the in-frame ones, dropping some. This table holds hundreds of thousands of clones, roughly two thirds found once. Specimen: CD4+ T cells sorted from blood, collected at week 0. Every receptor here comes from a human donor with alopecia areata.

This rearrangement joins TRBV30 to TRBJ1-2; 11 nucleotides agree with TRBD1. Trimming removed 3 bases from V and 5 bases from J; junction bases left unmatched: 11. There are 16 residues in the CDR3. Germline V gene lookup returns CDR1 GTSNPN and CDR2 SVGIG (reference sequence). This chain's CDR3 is CAWRGFSRDRGYGYTF. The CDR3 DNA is TGTGCCTGGAGGGGGTTTTCCCGGGACAGGGGGTATGGCTACACCTTC.

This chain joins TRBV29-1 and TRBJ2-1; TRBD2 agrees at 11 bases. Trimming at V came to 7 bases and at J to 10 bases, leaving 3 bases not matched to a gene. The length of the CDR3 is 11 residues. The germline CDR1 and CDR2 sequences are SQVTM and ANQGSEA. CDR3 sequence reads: CSASSGGEQFF. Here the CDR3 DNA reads TGCAGCGCCTCTAGCGGGGGGGAGCAGTTCTTC.

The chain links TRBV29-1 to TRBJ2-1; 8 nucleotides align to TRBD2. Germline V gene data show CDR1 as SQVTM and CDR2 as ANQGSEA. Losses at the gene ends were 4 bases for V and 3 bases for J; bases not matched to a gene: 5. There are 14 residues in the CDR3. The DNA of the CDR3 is TGCAGCGTTGGGTCCAGCGGGGGCTACAATGAGCAGTTCTTC. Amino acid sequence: CSVGSSGGYNEQFF.

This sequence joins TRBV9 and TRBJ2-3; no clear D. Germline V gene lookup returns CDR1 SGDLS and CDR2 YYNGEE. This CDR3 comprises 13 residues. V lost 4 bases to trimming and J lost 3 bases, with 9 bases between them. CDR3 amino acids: CASSSRATDTQYF. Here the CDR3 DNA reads TGTGCCAGCAGCTCGAGAGCGACAGATACGCAGTATTTT. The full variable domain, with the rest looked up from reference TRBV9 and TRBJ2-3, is DSGVTQTPKHLITATGQRVTLRCSPRSGDLSVYWYQQSLDQGLQFLIQYYNGEERAKGNILERFSAQQFPDLHSELNLSSLELGDSALYFCASSSRATDTQYFGPGTRLTVL.

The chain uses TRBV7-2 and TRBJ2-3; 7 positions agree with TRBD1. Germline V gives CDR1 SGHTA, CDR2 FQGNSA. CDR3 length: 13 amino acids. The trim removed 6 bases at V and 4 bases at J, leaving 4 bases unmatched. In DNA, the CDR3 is TGTGCCAGCAGAAGGGGGCCAGCAGATACGCAGTATTTT. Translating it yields CASRRGPADTQYF.

CDR3 nucleotide sequence: TGTGCCAGCACCGCGCGAGGCACTGAAGCTTTCTTT. Its translation is CASTARGTEAFF. This rearrangement joins TRBV7-9 to TRBJ1-1; unclear D gene. Germline V gives CDR1 SEHNR, CDR2 FQNEAQ (reference sequence). The length of the CDR3 is 12 residues. Trimming left V 7 bases short and J 4 bases short, with 10 bases between. Combining the CDR3 with reference TRBV7-9 and TRBJ1-1 gives the whole variable domain DTGVSQNPRHKITKRGQNVTFRCDPISEHNRLYWYRQTLGQGPEFLTYFQNEAQLEKSRLLSDRFSAERPKGSFSTLEIQRTEQGDSAMYLCASTARGTEAFFGQGTRLTVV.

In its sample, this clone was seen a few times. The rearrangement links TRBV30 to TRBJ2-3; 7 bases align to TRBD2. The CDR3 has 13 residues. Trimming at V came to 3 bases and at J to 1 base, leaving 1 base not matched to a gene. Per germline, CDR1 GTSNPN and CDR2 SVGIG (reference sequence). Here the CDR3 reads CAWRRGGTDTQYF. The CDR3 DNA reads TGTGCCTGGAGACGGGGGGGCACAGATACGCAGTATTTT.

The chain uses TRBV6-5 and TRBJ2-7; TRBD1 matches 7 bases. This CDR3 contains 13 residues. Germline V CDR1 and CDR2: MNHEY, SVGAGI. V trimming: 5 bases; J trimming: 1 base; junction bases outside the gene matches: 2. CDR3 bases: TGTGCCAGCAGTGGGGACAGATCCTACGAGCAGTACTTC. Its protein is CASSGDRSYEQYF.

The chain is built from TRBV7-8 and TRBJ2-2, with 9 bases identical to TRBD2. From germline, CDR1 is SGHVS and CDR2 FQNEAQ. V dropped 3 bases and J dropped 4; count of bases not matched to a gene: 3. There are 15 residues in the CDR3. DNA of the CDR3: TGTGCCAGCAGCTTGGGACTAGCATTCACCGGGGAGCTGTTTTTT. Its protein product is CASSLGLAFTGELFF.

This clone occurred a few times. DNA of the CDR3: TGCGCCAGCAAACCTCCGGGACAGGGTGTCCACGAGCAGTACTTC. This codes for CASKPPGQGVHEQYF. The chain has TRBV5-1 and TRBJ2-7; TRBD1 aligns across 9 bases. V lost 6 bases, J lost 5 bases, and 12 bases stayed unmatched. Germline lookup yields CDR1 SGHRS and CDR2 YFSETQ. The CDR3 consists of 15 residues.

The CDR3 DNA follows: TGCAGCGTTGAAGGTAGGGTCAGCTCCTACAATGAGCAGTTCTTC. Translation gives CSVEGRVSSYNEQFF. The chain combines TRBV29-1 with TRBJ2-1; D unclear. The V gene's germline CDR1 is SQVTM and CDR2 ANQGSEA. The ends were cut back, 1 base at V and 0 bases at J, with 10 bases in the middle. The CDR3 spans 15 residues.

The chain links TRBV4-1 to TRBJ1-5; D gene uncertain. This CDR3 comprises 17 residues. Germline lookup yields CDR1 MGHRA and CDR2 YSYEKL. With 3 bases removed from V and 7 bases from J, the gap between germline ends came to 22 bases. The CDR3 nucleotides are TGCGCCAGCAGCCATCCACGAGGTACGGGTCTTGGGCAGCCCCAGCATTTT. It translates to CASSHPRGTGLGQPQHF.

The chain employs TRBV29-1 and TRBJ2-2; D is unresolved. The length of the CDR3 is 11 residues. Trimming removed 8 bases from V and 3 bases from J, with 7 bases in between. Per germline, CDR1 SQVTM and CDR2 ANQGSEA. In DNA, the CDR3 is TGCAGCTTTTCGGACACCGGGGAGCTGTTTTTT. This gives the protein CSFSDTGELFF.

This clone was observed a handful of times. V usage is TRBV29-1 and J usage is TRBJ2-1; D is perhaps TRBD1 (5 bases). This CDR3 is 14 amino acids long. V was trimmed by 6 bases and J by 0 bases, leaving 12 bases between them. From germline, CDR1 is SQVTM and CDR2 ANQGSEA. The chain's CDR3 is CSVDQGFSYNEQFF. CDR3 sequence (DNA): TGCAGCGTGGACCAGGGATTCTCCTACAATGAGCAGTTCTTC.

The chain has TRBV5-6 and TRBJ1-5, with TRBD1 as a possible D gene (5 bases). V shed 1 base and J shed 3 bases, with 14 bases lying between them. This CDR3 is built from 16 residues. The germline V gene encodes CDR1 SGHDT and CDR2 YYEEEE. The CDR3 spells CASSLTFGQVNQPQHF. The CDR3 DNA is TGTGCCAGCAGCTTGACTTTCGGACAAGTCAATCAGCCCCAGCATTTT.

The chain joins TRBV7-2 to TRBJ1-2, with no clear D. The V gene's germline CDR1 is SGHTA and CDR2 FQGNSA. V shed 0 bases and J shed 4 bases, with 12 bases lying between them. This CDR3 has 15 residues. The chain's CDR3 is CASSLARPEPYGYTF. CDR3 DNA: TGTGCCAGCAGCTTAGCGAGACCGGAACCCTATGGCTACACCTTC.

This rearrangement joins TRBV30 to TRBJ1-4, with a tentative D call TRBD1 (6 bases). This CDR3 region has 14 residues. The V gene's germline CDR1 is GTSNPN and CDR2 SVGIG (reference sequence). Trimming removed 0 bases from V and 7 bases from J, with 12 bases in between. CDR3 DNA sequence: TGTGCCTGGAGTGTACCAGGGGATGGTGAAAAACTGTTTTTT. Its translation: CAWSVPGDGEKLFF.

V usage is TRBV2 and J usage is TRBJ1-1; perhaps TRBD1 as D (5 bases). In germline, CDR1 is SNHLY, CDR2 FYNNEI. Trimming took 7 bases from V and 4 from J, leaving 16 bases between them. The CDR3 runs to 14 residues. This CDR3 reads CASIVQGGGTEAFF. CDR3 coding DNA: TGTGCCAGCATCGTGCAGGGAGGAGGCACTGAAGCTTTCTTT. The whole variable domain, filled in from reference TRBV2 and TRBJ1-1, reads EPEVTQTPSHQVTQMGQEVILRCVPISNHLYFYWYRQILGQKVEFLVSFYNNEISEKSEIFDDQFSVERPDGSNFTLKIRSTKLEDSAMYFCASIVQGGGTEAFFGQGTRLTVV.

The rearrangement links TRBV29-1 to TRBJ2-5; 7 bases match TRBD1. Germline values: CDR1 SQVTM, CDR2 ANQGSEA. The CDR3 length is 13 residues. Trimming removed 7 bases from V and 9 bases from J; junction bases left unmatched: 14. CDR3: CSARQGQPRSQYF. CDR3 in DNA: TGCAGCGCGCGACAGGGACAACCTAGATCCCAGTACTTC.